These T cell receptor beta chains were read from a single sample in a study of blood T cell repertoires in COVID-19. Sequencing used immunoSEQ multiplex PCR; TCRdb keeps in-frame clones, though not all of them. The data hold roughly 200,000 clones, with around 85% observed a single time. Sequencing input: PBMCs or T cells enriched from blood (not recorded which). The receptors were sampled from a woman aged 40 to 50 with acute COVID-19. CDR3s include the opening cysteine and the closing phenylalanine or tryptophan. A D gene is named only where the DNA matches it firmly. Rows may omit the clone size; those that give it use once, few, many or a size class.

size	D	V	J	DNA	CDR3
NA	TRBD1	TRBV15	TRBJ1-5	TGTGCCACCAGCAGAGATAAGGGGGCCGGGCAGCCCCAGCATTTT	CATSRDKGAGQPQHF
NA	NA	TRBV27	TRBJ2-3	TGTGCCAGCAGTTTATTTCACTTAACAGATACGCAGTATTTT	CASSLFHLTDTQYF
NA	TRBD2	TRBV29-1	TRBJ2-1	TGCAGCGGGGATACTAGCGGGAGGTCCAATGAGCAGTTCTTC	CSGDTSGRSNEQFF
NA	NA	TRBV7-3	TRBJ1-5	TGTGCCAGCACCAAATGGGCAGTAAATAGCAATCAGCCCCAGCATTTT	CASTKWAVNSNQPQHF
NA	NA	TRBV6-4	TRBJ1-1	TGTGCCAGCAGTGACCCGTCCTACGCAGGAACTTTCTTT	CASSDPSYAGTFF
NA	NA	TRBV3-1/TRBV3-2	TRBJ1-2	TGTGCCAGCACCGTACAGGGCTATGGCTACACCTTC	CASTVQGYGYTF
NA	TRBD2	TRBV18	TRBJ2-5	TGTGCCAGCTCTCTAGCGGGAGGGTCTCAAGAGACCCAGTACTTC	CASSLAGGSQETQYF
NA	NA	TRBV28	TRBJ1-5	TGTGCCAGCAGTTTTCAGAACAATCAGCCCCAGCATTTT	CASSFQNNQPQHF
NA	NA	TRBV28	TRBJ1-1	TGTGCCAGCAGTTTAATGTCGGGGAAGTCGGCTTTCTTT	CASSLMSGKSAFF
NA	NA	TRBV5-6	TRBJ1-1	TGTGCCAGCAGCTTGGGGCGGAGTGAAGCTTTCTTT	CASSLGRSEAFF
NA	NA	TRBV28	TRBJ1-2	TGTGCCACCAGTAATCGTGAGGGTCGGGGCTACACCTTC	CATSNREGRGYTF
NA	NA	TRBV20-1	TRBJ1-2	TGCAGTGCTCGGACAGTTAATGGCTACACCTTC	CSARTVNGYTF
NA	NA	TRBV5-6	TRBJ1-6	TGTGCCAGCGGGAGCAGGGGCAGGGATTCACCCCTCCACTTT	CASGSRGRDSPLHF
NA	NA	TRBV5-1	TRBJ2-2	TGCGCCAGCAGCTTGGCCGGGAAGGTCACCGGGGAGCTGTTTTTT	CASSLAGKVTGELFF
NA	TRBD2	TRBV3-1/TRBV3-2	TRBJ2-3	TGTGCCAGCAGCCGACCCGGGACTAGCTTCGCAGATACGCAGTATTTT	CASSRPGTSFADTQYF
NA	NA	TRBV11-2	TRBJ2-5	TGTGCCAGCAGCTTAGGGCAGGGCCCTCGAGAGACCCAGTACTTC	CASSLGQGPRETQYF
NA	TRBD2	TRBV5-5	TRBJ2-1	TGTGCCAGCAGCTTGGGGCTAGCGGGAGAGAGGGAGCAGTTCTTC	CASSLGLAGEREQFF
NA	NA	TRBV5-4	TRBJ2-3	TGTGCCAGCAGCGTACAGGGCACAGATACGCAGTATTTT	CASSVQGTDTQYF
NA	TRBD2	TRBV19	TRBJ2-3	TGTGCCAGTAGTACTAGCGGGAGGTCAGATACGCAGTATTTT	CASSTSGRSDTQYF
NA	NA	TRBV28	TRBJ1-1	TGTGCCAGCAGTTTATGGGGCAGGGGTAAAACTGAAGCTTTCTTT	CASSLWGRGKTEAFF
NA	TRBD1	TRBV12-3/TRBV12-4	TRBJ1-1	TGTGCCAGCAGCAGGACAGGGCTCGAAGCTTTCTTT	CASSRTGLEAFF
NA	TRBD1	TRBV7-2	TRBJ2-1	TGTGCCAGCAGCCCCATGAGGACAGGTTACAATGAGCAGTTCTTC	CASSPMRTGYNEQFF
NA	TRBD1	TRBV18	TRBJ1-2	TGTGCCAGCTCACAAGACAGGGCATCTTTGGGCTACACCTTC	CASSQDRASLGYTF
once	TRBD1	TRBV23-1	TRBJ2-7	TGCGCCAGCAGTCAACCGGACAGGGTTCGGCAGTACTTC	CASSQPDRVRQYF
NA	NA	TRBV29-1	TRBJ2-1	TGCAGCGTCTCAAAAAGGTACCAGGGTACCGATGAGCAGTTCTTC	CSVSKRYQGTDEQFF
few	NA	TRBV6-6	TRBJ1-5	TGTGCCAGCAGCCCTGCTGGGGGTAGGGGGCAGCCCCAGCATTTT	CASSPAGGRGQPQHF
NA	NA	TRBV28	TRBJ1-5	TGTGCCAGCAGTCCAGGGGCTGCAGGGAATCAGCCCCAGCATTTT	CASSPGAAGNQPQHF
NA	NA	TRBV29-1	TRBJ2-5	TGCAGCGTTGAAGACTGGGCCCTTAAAGAGACCCAGTACTTC	CSVEDWALKETQYF
NA	NA	TRBV5-1	TRBJ1-5	TGCGCCAGCAGCGTCGACGCTAACGGAGGACCCCAGCATTTT	CASSVDANGGPQHF
NA	NA	TRBV4-3	TRBJ2-3	TGCGCCAGCAGCCTACAGATATATGGCGGGGTTAGCACAGATACGCAGTATTTT	CASSLQIYGGVSTDTQYF
NA	NA	TRBV19	TRBJ1-2	TGTGCCAGTAGTATTCAGCACAGGCCGAACTATGGCTACACCTTC	CASSIQHRPNYGYTF
NA	TRBD1	TRBV6-2/TRBV6-3	TRBJ2-7	TGTGCCAGCAGTTACGAGACAGGGAAAAACTACGAGCAGTACTTC	CASSYETGKNYEQYF
NA	NA	TRBV7-6	TRBJ2-2	TGTGCCAGCAACCGGGACATCGGCACCGGGGAGCTGTTTTTT	CASNRDIGTGELFF
NA	NA	TRBV28	TRBJ2-7	TGTGCCAGCAGTTTATCATCAGGGATACACGAGCAGTACTTC	CASSLSSGIHEQYF
NA	NA	TRBV18	TRBJ2-1	TGTGCCAGCTTCTCGGCGGGGATCGGTGAGCAGTTCTTC	CASFSAGIGEQFF
NA	TRBD1	TRBV28	TRBJ1-4	TGTGCCAGCAGTTTTGGGGGACAGGCAACTAATGAAAAACTGTTTTTT	CASSFGGQATNEKLFF
NA	TRBD2	TRBV3-1/TRBV3-2	TRBJ2-1	TGTGCCAGCAGCCATAGCGGGAGGGATTTTGAGCAGTTCTTC	CASSHSGRDFEQFF
NA	NA	TRBV18	TRBJ2-2	TGTGCCAGCTCACCAGAGCGGACTCCCTCGGGGGAGCTGTTTTTT	CASSPERTPSGELFF
NA	NA	TRBV3-1/TRBV3-2	TRBJ2-3	TGTGCCAGCAGGGCGACTAGTCCATTCACAGATACGCAGTATTTT	CASRATSPFTDTQYF
NA	NA	TRBV27	TRBJ1-6	TGTGCCAGCAGTATAGGGACTATCAATTCACCCCTCCACTTT	CASSIGTINSPLHF
NA	TRBD1	TRBV28	TRBJ1-2	TGTGCCAGCAGTTCGGGGGACAGCCGCTATGGCTACACCTTC	CASSSGDSRYGYTF
NA	NA	TRBV6-5	TRBJ2-7	TGTGCCAGCAGTTTGTCGATACTGAGCTCCTACGAGCAGTACTTC	CASSLSILSSYEQYF
NA	TRBD1	TRBV28	TRBJ1-1	TGTGCCAGCATCCTAGGGGGGACAGGGTCCACTGAAGCTTTCTTT	CASILGGTGSTEAFF
NA	NA	TRBV28	TRBJ2-1	TGTGCCAGCAGTTTCAGGAGGGCGGCCTACAATGAGCAGTTCTTC	CASSFRRAAYNEQFF
NA	TRBD1	TRBV28	TRBJ1-2	TGTGCCAGCAGAAAAGGGGACAGGGGGGGGTATGGCTACACCTTC	CASRKGDRGGYGYTF
few	NA	TRBV6-5	TRBJ1-1	TGTGCCAGCACCTTCGGGGGTCGGGGTAAACCTGAAGCTTTCTTT	CASTFGGRGKPEAFF
NA	TRBD2	TRBV19	TRBJ2-1	TGTGCCAGTAAAAGGCGGGAGTCGAGTGAGCAGTTCTTC	CASKRRESSEQFF
NA	TRBD1	TRBV24-1	TRBJ2-5	TGTGCCACCAGTGATTCACAGGGGCGGGAGACCCAGTACTTC	CATSDSQGRETQYF
NA	TRBD2	TRBV5-1	TRBJ2-1	TGCGCCAGCAGCTTCGGGACTAGCGGGGACTACAATGAGCAGTTCTTC	CASSFGTSGDYNEQFF
NA	NA	TRBV12-3/TRBV12-4	TRBJ2-1	TGTGCCAGCACCGGCGGCGGTGAGCAGTTCTTC	CASTGGGEQFF
NA	NA	TRBV12-3/TRBV12-4	TRBJ2-7	TGTGCCAGCAGTTTGGGGGGAGCCGGGGAGCAGTACTTC	CASSLGGAGEQYF
NA	NA	TRBV9	TRBJ1-1	TGTGCCAGCAGCGTGCGCGCGGGGCTGAACACTGAAGCTTTCTTT	CASSVRAGLNTEAFF
NA	NA	TRBV30	TRBJ1-1	TGTGCCTGGAGTGTTCCGGGGGGAATAAACACTGAAGCTTTCTTT	CAWSVPGGINTEAFF
few	TRBD2	TRBV4-1	TRBJ2-7	TGCGCCAGCAGCCAATTTGCGGGAGGGTTCTCCTACGAGCAGTACTTC	CASSQFAGGFSYEQYF